This T cell receptor beta chain is from a study of identifying expanded T cells in peripheral blood. Study findings and constraints: Across healthy donors, higher total template counts meant significantly greater two-week count variance. Technical replicates showed roughly 1.2 changed clones; roughly two weeks roughly 16; four weeks 19.

CDR1 and CDR2 (germline): SGHTA, FQGNSA. The V gene end was trimmed by 1 base and the J gene end by 5 bases; junction bases not matched to a gene: 12. The CDR3 loop spans 18 amino acids. Assay used: immunoSEQ multiplex PCR; TCRdb lists only in-frame clones, some missing. The sample contains some 93,000 clones, about 90% of which appear only once. On this clone: Its target is not known.

The sample taken for sequencing was blood. The TCR originated in a person between 18 and 75 years old in good health. The rearrangement uses TRBV7-2 and TRBJ2-1; 9 bases are shared with TRBD2. The CDR3 DNA follows: TGTGCCAGCAGCTTAGAGGGGCGTGCGGGAGGGCGACACAATGAGCAGTTCTTC. This sequence encodes CASSLEGRAGGRHNEQFF.